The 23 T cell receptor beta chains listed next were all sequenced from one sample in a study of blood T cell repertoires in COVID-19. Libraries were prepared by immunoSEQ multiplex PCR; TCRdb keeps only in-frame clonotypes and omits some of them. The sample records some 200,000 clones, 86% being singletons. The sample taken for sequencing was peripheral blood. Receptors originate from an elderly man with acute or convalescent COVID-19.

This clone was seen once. The CDR3 coding sequence is TGTGCCAGCAGCTTTTTGGGAGATCGGGGTAATGAGCAGTTCTTC. Protein sequence: CASSFLGDRGNEQFF. The chain couples TRBV7-6 to TRBJ2-1, with D perhaps TRBD2 (5 bases). The CDR3 consists of 15 residues. Germline values: CDR1 SGHVS, CDR2 FNYEAQ. V lost 3 bases, J lost 7 bases, and 16 bases lay in between.

The CDR3 nucleotides are TGTGCCAGCAGTCTCTTAGGGGGCGGGACAGTATATTTT. It yields the protein CASSLLGGGTVYF. J is TRBJ1-3 and V is TRBV27; 7 bases line up with TRBD1. Germline assignment: CDR1 MNHEY and CDR2 SMNVEV (reference sequence). The CDR3 is 13 residues long. The V segment lost 5 bases and the J segment 14 bases; nucleotides outside the gene matches: 12.

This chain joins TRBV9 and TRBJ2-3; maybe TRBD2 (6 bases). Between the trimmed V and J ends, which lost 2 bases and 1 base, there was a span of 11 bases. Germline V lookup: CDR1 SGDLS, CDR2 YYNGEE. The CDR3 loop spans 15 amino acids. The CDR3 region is CASSVGTQGTDTQYF. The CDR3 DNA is TGTGCCAGCAGCGTCGGGACTCAAGGCACAGATACGCAGTATTTT.

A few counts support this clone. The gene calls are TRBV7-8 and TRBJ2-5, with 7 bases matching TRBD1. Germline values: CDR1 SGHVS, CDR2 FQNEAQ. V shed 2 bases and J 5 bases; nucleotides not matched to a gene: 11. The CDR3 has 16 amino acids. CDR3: CASSLRAYRGRETQYF. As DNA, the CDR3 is TGTGCCAGCAGCTTACGCGCGTACAGGGGAAGGGAGACCCAGTACTTC. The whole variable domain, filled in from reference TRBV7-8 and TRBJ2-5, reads GAGVSQSPRYKVAKRGQDVALRCDPISGHVSLFWYQQALGQGPEFLTYFQNEAQLDKSGLPSDRFFAERPEGSVSTLKIQRTQQEDSAVYLCASSLRAYRGRETQYFGPGTRLLVL.

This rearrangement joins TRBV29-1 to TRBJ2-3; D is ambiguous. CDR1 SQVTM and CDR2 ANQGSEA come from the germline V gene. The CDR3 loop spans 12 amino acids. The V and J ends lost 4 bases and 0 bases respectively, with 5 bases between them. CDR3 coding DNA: TGCAGCGTTGTGCAGAGCACAGATACGCAGTATTTT. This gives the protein CSVVQSTDTQYF.

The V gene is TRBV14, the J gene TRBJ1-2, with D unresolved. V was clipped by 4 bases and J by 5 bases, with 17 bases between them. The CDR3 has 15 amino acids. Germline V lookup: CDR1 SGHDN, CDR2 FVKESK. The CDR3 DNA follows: TGTGCCAGCAGCCTTAAGACGGGTTGGCTATATGGCTACACCTTC. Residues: CASSLKTGWLYGYTF.

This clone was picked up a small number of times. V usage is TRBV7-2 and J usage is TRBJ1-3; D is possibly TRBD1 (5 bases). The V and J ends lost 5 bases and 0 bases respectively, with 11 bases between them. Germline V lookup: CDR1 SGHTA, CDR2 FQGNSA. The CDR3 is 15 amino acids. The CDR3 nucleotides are TGTGCCAGCAGCCCTTCGACAGTCTCTGGAAACACCATATATTTT. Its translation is CASSPSTVSGNTIYF.

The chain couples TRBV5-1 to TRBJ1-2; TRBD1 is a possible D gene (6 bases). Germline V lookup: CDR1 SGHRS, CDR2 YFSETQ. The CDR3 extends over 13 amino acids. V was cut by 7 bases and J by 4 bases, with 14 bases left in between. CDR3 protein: CASAGDAIYGYTF. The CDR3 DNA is TGCGCCAGCGCAGGGGACGCAATCTATGGCTACACCTTC. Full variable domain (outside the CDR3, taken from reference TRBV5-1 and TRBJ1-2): KAGVTQTPRYLIKTRGQQVTLSCSPISGHRSVSWYQQTPGQGLQFLFEYFSETQRNKGNFPGRFSGRQFSNSRSEMNVSTLELGDSALYLCASAGDAIYGYTFGSGTRLTVV.

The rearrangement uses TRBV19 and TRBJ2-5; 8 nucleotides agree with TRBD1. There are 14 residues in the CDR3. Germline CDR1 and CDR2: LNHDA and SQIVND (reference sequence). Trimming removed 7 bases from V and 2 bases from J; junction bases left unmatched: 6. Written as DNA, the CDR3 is TGTGCCAGTACCAGGACAGGGCCACAAGAGACCCAGTACTTC. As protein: CASTRTGPQETQYF.

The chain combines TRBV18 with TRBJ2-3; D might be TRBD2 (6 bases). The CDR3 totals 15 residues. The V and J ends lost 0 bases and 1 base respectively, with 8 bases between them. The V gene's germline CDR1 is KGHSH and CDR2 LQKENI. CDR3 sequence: CASSPPTGGTDTQYF. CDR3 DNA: TGTGCCAGCTCACCACCCACGGGAGGCACAGATACGCAGTATTTT.

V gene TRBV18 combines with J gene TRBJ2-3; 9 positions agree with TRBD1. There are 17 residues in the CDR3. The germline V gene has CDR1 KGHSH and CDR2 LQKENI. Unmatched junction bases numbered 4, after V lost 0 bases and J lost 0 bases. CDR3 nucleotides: TGTGCCAGCTCACCACCCTCGACAGGGGGTAGCACAGATACGCAGTATTTT. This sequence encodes CASSPPSTGGSTDTQYF.

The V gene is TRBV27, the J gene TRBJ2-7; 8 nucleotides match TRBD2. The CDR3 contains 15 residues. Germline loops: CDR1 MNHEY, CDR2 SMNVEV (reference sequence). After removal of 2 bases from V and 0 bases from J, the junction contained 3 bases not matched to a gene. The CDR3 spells CASSLTGGPSYEQYF. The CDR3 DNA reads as TGTGCCAGCAGTTTAACGGGAGGGCCCTCCTACGAGCAGTACTTC.

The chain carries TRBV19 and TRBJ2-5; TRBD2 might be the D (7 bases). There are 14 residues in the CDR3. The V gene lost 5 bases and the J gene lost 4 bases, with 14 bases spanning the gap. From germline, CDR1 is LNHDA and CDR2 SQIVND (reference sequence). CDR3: CASSSSGGRETQYF. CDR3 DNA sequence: TGTGCCAGTAGTTCCTCCGGGGGGCGAGAGACCCAGTACTTC.

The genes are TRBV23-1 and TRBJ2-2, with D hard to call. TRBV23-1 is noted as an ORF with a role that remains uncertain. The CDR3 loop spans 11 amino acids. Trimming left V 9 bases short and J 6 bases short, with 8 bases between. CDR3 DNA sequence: TGCGCCAGGTTATTTGCCGGGGAGCTGTTTTTT. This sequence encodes CARLFAGELFF.

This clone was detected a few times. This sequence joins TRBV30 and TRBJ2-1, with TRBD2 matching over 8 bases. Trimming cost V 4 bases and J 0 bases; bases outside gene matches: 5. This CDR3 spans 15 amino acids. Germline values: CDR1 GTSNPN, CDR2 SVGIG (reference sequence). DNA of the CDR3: TGTGCCTGGACCACAAGCGGGAGCTCCTACAATGAGCAGTTCTTC. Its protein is CAWTTSGSSYNEQFF.

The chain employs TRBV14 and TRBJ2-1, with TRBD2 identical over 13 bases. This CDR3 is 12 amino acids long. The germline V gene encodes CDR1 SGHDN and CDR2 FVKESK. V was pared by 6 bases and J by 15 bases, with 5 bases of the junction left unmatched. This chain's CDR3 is CASSPTSGRGFF. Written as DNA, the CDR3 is TGTGCCAGCAGTCCTACTAGCGGGAGGGGGTTCTTC.

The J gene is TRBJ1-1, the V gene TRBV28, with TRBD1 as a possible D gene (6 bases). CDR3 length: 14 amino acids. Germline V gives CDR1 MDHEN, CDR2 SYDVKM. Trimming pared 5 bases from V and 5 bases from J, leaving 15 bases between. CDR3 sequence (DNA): TGTGCCAGCAGTCCCCCACAGGGAAGGACTGAAGCTTTCTTT. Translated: CASSPPQGRTEAFF.

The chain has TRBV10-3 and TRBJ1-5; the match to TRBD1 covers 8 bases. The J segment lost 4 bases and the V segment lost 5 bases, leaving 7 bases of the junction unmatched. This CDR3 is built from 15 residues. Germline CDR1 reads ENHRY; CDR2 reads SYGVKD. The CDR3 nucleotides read TGTGCCATCAGTCCGGACAGGGATGGGAATCAGCCCCAGCATTTT. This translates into CAISPDRDGNQPQHF.

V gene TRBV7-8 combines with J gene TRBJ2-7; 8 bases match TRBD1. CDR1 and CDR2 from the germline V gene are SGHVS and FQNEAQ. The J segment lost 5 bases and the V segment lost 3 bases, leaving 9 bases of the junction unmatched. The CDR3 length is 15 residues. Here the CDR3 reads CASSFSGGAENEQYF. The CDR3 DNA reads TGTGCCAGCAGCTTCTCAGGGGGCGCCGAGAACGAGCAGTACTTC.

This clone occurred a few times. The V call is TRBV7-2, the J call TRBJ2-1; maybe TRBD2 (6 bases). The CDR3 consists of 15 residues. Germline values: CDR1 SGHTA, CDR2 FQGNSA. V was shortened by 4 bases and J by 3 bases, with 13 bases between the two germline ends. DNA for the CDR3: TGTGCCAGCAGCTCTACGCGGGATGTCTACAATGAGCAGTTCTTC. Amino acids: CASSSTRDVYNEQFF.

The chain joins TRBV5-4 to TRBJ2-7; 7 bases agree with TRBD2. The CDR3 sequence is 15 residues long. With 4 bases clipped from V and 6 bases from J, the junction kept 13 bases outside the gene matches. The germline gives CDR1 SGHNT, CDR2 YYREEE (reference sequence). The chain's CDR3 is CASSLGGDGLSEQYV. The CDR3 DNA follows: TGTGCCAGCAGCCTGGGGGGGGATGGGCTCAGCGAGCAGTACGTC.

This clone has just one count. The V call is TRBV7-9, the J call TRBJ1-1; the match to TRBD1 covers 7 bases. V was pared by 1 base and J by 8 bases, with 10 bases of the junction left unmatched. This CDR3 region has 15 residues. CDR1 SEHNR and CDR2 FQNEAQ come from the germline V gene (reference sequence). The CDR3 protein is CASSLVGGGPPEAFF. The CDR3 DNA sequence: TGTGCCAGCAGCTTAGTAGGGGGCGGACCCCCAGAAGCTTTCTTT.

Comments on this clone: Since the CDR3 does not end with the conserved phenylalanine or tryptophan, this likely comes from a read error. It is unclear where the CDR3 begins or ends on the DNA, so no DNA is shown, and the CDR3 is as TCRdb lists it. The chain's CDR3 is CASSPEGLWTASEL. This rearrangement joins TRBV7-2 to TRBJ1-2; the table calls TRBD1, which could not be checked here. Germline V gene lookup returns CDR1 SGHTA and CDR2 FQGNSA. A total of 14 residues make up the CDR3, ends included.